This is a list of T cell receptor beta chains from one sample in a study of human T cells and chemical hapten exposure. TCRdb reprocessed the RACE reads via MiXCR and lists one record per CDR3 protein. The data contain some 250,000 distinct CDR3 sequences, approximately 7.5% of them singletons. The sequencing used whole blood, collected in connection with sensitization to the hapten diphenylcyclopropenone (DPC). The receptors stem from a young man with alopecia areata. Some clones in this sample may be carry-over from other donors' samples. Each CDR3 is given with its conserved first and last residue. The order of the fields is D gene, clone size, CDR3 length, V gene, J gene, CDR3 protein, CDR3 DNA. The D gene is left open where the match is weak. Clone size is stated in some rows and not others, as once, few, many or a class when expanded.

d_gene: -
abundance: many
len: 15
v_gene: TRBV7-9
j_gene: TRBJ2-2
CDR3aa: CASSYPQTLTGELFF
CDR3nt: TGTGCCAGCAGCTACCCCCAGACACTCACCGGGGAGCTGTTTTTT

d_gene: TRBD1
abundance: few
len: 16
v_gene: TRBV20-1
j_gene: TRBJ2-7
CDR3aa: CSARVFGAGGFYEQYF
CDR3nt: TGCAGTGCTAGAGTATTCGGTGCAGGGGGTTTCTACGAGCAGTACTTC

d_gene: -
abundance: -
len: 12
v_gene: TRBV29-1
j_gene: TRBJ2-7
CDR3aa: CSVKLGFYEQYF
CDR3nt: TGCAGCGTTAAACTCGGTTTCTACGAGCAGTACTTC

d_gene: -
abundance: few
len: 13
v_gene: TRBV20-1
j_gene: TRBJ2-7
CDR3aa: CSAPSGRFYEQYF
CDR3nt: TGCAGTGCCCCCTCGGGACGGTTCTACGAGCAGTACTTC

d_gene: -
abundance: few
len: 15
v_gene: TRBV7-2
j_gene: TRBJ2-5
CDR3aa: CASSPSTLGAETQYF
CDR3nt: TGTGCCAGCAGCCCGTCGACCCTAGGGGCAGAGACCCAGTACTTC

d_gene: -
abundance: many
len: 16
v_gene: TRBV27
j_gene: TRBJ1-2
CDR3aa: CASSDQPFPRSYGYTF
CDR3nt: TGTGCCAGCAGCGATCAACCCTTTCCCAGATCCTATGGCTACACCTTC

d_gene: -
abundance: -
len: 14
v_gene: TRBV7-3
j_gene: TRBJ2-3
CDR3aa: CASSPTDSTDTQYF
CDR3nt: TGTGCCAGCAGCCCGACGGACAGCACAGATACGCAGTATTTT

d_gene: -
abundance: -
len: 16
v_gene: TRBV19
j_gene: TRBJ2-5
CDR3aa: CASSIESLGGQETQYF
CDR3nt: TGTGCCAGTAGTATTGAATCCCTGGGCGGACAAGAGACCCAGTACTTC

d_gene: -
abundance: few
len: 11
v_gene: TRBV9
j_gene: TRBJ1-3
CDR3aa: CASSSLNTIYF
CDR3nt: TGTGCCAGCAGCTCACTGAACACCATATATTTT

d_gene: TRBD1
abundance: -
len: 14
v_gene: TRBV28
j_gene: TRBJ1-2
CDR3aa: CASSQEDRAAGYTF
CDR3nt: TGTGCCAGCAGTCAAGAGGACAGGGCGGCTGGCTACACCTTC

d_gene: -
abundance: -
len: 20
v_gene: TRBV7-9
j_gene: TRBJ1-3
CDR3aa: CASSLGRLTGPVNSGNTIYF
CDR3nt: TGTGCCAGCAGCTTAGGTCGTTTGACAGGCCCTGTAAACTCTGGAAACACCATATATTTT

d_gene: -
abundance: -
len: 15
v_gene: TRBV4-3
j_gene: TRBJ2-1
CDR3aa: CASSQDPRGRDEQFF
CDR3nt: TGCGCCAGCAGCCAAGATCCGAGGGGTCGTGATGAGCAGTTCTTC

d_gene: -
abundance: many
len: 12
v_gene: TRBV10-3
j_gene: TRBJ1-3
CDR3aa: CAIEGTGNTIYF
CDR3nt: TGTGCCATCGAGGGAACTGGAAACACCATATATTTT

d_gene: TRBD1
abundance: -
len: 12
v_gene: TRBV10-3
j_gene: TRBJ1-1
CDR3aa: CAISGTGAEAFF
CDR3nt: TGTGCCATCAGTGGAACAGGGGCTGAAGCTTTCTTT